This TCR beta chain was found in a study of shared clonotypes between healthy human individuals. General study points: In contrast to clonotypes shared by all four donors, non-shared clonotypes had lower generation probabilities. When naive CD4 clonotypes were compared across a few donors, about 4.9% were shared.

The data were produced by immunoSEQ multiplex PCR, yet TCRdb's version contains in-frame clones alone and is incomplete. The table records 2 million to 2.5 million clones, approximately 96% of them present only once. A remark on this clone: No antigen is known for it.

Germline V gene data show CDR1 as MNHNS and CDR2 as SASEGT. The CDR3 is made up of 14 amino acids. Trimming at V came to 6 bases and at J to 7 bases, leaving 11 bases not matched to a gene. The chain recombines TRBV6-1 with TRBJ1-2; the match to TRBD1 covers 7 bases. The receptor was derived from a man aged 18 to 29 in good health. Sample: naive CD4+ T cells sorted from blood. Subset: CD45RA+ positively selected. The CDR3 protein is CASRQVGGLIGYTF. The CDR3 bases are TGTGCCAGCAGGCAGGTAGGGGGCCTGATTGGCTACACCTTC.